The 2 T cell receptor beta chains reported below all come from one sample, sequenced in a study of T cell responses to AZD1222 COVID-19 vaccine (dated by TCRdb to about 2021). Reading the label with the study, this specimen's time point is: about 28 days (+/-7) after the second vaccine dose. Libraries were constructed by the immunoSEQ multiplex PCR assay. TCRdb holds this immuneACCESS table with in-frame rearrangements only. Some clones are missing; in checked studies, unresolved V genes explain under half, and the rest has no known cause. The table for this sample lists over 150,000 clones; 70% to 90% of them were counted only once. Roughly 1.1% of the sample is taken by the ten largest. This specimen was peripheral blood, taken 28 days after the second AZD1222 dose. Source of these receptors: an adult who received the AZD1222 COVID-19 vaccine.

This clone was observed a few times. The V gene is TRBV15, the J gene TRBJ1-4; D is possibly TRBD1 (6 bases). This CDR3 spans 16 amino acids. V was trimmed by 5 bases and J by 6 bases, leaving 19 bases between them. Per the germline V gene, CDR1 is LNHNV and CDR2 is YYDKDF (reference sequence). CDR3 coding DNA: TGTGCCACCAGCCATAATGGGGGCAGAGGGCATGAAAAACTGTTTTTT. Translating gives CATSHNGGRGHEKLFF.

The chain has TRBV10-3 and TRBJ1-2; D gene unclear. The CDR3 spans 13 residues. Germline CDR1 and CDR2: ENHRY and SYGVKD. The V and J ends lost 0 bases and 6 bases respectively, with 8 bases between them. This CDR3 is CAISESAQDGYTF. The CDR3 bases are TGTGCCATCAGTGAGTCGGCCCAAGATGGCTACACCTTC.